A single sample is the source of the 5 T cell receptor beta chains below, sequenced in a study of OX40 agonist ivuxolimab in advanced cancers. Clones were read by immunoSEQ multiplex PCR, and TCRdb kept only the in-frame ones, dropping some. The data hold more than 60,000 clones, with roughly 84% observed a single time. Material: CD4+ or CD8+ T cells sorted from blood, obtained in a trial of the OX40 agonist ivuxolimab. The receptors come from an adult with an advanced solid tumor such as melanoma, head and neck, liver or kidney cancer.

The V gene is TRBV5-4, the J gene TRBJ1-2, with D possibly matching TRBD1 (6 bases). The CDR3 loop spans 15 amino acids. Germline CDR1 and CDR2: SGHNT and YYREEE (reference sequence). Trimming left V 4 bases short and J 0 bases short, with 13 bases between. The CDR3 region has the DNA TGTGCCAGCAGCGTCGCTAGGACAGCTAACTATGGCTACACCTTC. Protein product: CASSVARTANYGYTF.

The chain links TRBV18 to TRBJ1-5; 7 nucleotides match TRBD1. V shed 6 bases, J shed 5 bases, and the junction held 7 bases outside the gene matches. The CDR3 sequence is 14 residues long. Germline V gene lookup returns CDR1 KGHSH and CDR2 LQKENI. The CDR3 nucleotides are TGTGCCAGCTCCCGGACAGGTCCCGATCAGCCCCAGCATTTT. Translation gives CASSRTGPDQPQHF. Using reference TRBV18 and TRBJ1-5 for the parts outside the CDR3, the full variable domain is NAGVMQNPRHLVRRRGQEARLRCSPMKGHSHVYWYRQLPEEGLKFMVYLQKENIIDESGMPKERFSAEFPKEGPSILRIQQVVRGDSAAYFCASSRTGPDQPQHFGDGTRLSIL.

DNA of the CDR3: TGTGCCAGCAGTGAGTCGCTAGATCGCTCCCATTCACCCCTCCACTTT. This codes for CASSESLDRSHSPLHF. The chain is built from TRBV25-1 and TRBJ1-6, with unresolved D. Trimming left V 3 bases short and J 8 bases short, with 17 bases between. CDR3 length: 16 residues. The germline V gene has CDR1 MGHDK and CDR2 SYGVNS.

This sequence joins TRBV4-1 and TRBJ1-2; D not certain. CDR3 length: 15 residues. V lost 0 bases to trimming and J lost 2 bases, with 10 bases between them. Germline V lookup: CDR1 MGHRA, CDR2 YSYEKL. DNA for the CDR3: TGCGCCAGCAGCCAAGATGGCCCTATAAACTATGGCTACACCTTC. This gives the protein CASSQDGPINYGYTF.

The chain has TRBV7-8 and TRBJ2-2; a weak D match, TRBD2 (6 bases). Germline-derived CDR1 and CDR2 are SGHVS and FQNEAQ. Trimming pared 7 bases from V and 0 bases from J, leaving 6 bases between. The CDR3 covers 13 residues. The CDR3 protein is CASTGANTGELFF. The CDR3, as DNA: TGTGCCAGCACGGGAGCGAACACCGGGGAGCTGTTTTTT.